This T cell receptor (beta chain) was retrieved from a study of human T cells and chemical hapten exposure. General observations from the study: Expanded TCRs formed significantly more large CDR3 similarity clusters than controls.

V was clipped by 1 base and J by 5 bases, with 9 bases between them. Per germline, CDR1 KGHSH and CDR2 LQKENI. The CDR3 is 14 residues long. This clonotype was detected many times. Its antigen is still unknown. A single record per CDR3 protein comes from TCRdb applying MiXCR to the RACE reads. The repertoire holds over 40,000 distinct CDR3 sequences, with about 3.5% as singletons. Time point here: patch test 2, 6 weeks after DPC sensitization. Specified treatment: therapeutic diphenylcyclopropenone sensitization with weekly scalp DPC. The starting material was whole blood, obtained in connection with sensitization to the hapten diphenylcyclopropenone (DPC). The sequence was collected from a man between 40 and 49 years old with alopecia areata. Some clones in this sample may be carry-over from other donors' samples. The rearrangement joins TRBV18 to TRBJ2-1, with D possibly TRBD2 on 5 matching bases. The CDR3 bases are TGTGCCAGCTCACCACGGACTGGGAACAATGAGCAGTTCTTC. This translates into CASSPRTGNNEQFF.